A selection of T cell receptor beta chains follows, all from one sample in a study of blood T cell repertoires in COVID-19. The repertoire was sequenced with immunoSEQ multiplex PCR; TCRdb's copy has only in-frame clones and lacks some. Among about 130,000 clones, 84% were seen once, and the ten largest hold around 12%. Sequenced: peripheral blood. These receptors all stem from a woman aged 25 to 39 who had recovered from COVID-19. The CDR3 runs from the conserved cysteine through the conserved F or W. D genes are given only for firm matches. Clone sizes are given selectively: once, few, many, or a class where the clone is expanded.

V,D,J,size,CDR3,DNA
TRBV11-2,NA,TRBJ2-1,NA,CASSLWLATNEQFF,TGTGCCAGCAGCTTATGGCTAGCGACGAATGAGCAGTTCTTC
TRBV5-1,NA,TRBJ2-1,NA,CASRPGDRTYNEQFF,TGCGCCAGCAGACCAGGGGATCGTACCTACAATGAGCAGTTCTTC
TRBV13,NA,TRBJ1-4,NA,CASRPTGTATNEKLFF,TGTGCCAGCAGACCTACAGGGACCGCAACTAATGAAAAACTGTTTTTT
TRBV3-1/TRBV3-2,NA,TRBJ2-5,NA,CASSRSGEETQYF,TGTGCCAGCAGCCGCTCAGGGGAGGAGACCCAGTACTTC
TRBV6-5,NA,TRBJ2-7,NA,CASTGSALYEQYF,TGTGCCAGCACGGGTAGTGCCTTATACGAGCAGTACTTC
TRBV29-1,TRBD2,TRBJ2-3,NA,CSVEDQERGDTDTQYF,TGCAGCGTTGAAGATCAAGAGCGGGGAGACACAGATACGCAGTATTTT
TRBV9,TRBD2,TRBJ2-3,NA,CASSLSAGVADTQYF,TGTGCCAGCTCCCTCTCGGCGGGAGTCGCAGATACGCAGTATTTT
TRBV5-4,NA,TRBJ2-5,NA,CASSLRGTGRETQYF,TGTGCCAGCAGCTTAAGGGGTACTGGAAGAGAGACCCAGTACTTC
TRBV11-2,NA,TRBJ2-7,NA,CASSLVQGPSLEQYF,TGTGCCAGCAGCTTAGTACAGGGACCTTCTCTCGAGCAGTACTTC
TRBV18,NA,TRBJ1-6,NA,CASSQVRGGDSPLHF,TGTGCCAGCTCCCAAGTGCGGGGGGGTGATTCACCCCTCCACTTT
TRBV4-1,NA,TRBJ1-1,NA,CASSGTRGNTEAFF,TGCGCCAGCAGCGGGACTAGGGGGAACACTGAAGCTTTCTTT
TRBV10-1,NA,TRBJ2-1,once,CASSESRTIHNEQFF,TGCGCCAGCAGTGAGTCCCGGACTATCCACAATGAGCAGTTCTTC
TRBV5-1,TRBD1,TRBJ1-2,few,CASSVPDREVGYTF,TGCGCCAGCAGCGTCCCCGACAGGGAGGTTGGCTACACCTTC
TRBV11-2,NA,TRBJ1-3,NA,CASSRPRTGNTIYF,TGTGCCAGCAGCCGTCCCAGAACTGGAAACACCATATATTTT
TRBV7-2,TRBD1,TRBJ1-6,NA,CASSSRQGDYSPLHF,TGTGCCAGCAGCTCCCGACAGGGGGATTATTCACCCCTCCACTTT
TRBV5-1,TRBD1,TRBJ2-1,NA,CASSRIDQGDEQFF,TGCGCCAGCAGCCGCATCGACCAGGGGGATGAGCAGTTCTTC
TRBV9,NA,TRBJ1-5,NA,CASSEYGAKPQHF,TGTGCCAGCAGCGAATACGGAGCAAAACCCCAGCATTTT
TRBV4-1,NA,TRBJ2-1,NA,CASSQDWAETYNEQFF,TGCGCCAGCAGCCAAGATTGGGCAGAAACCTACAATGAGCAGTTCTTC
TRBV9,NA,TRBJ2-1,NA,CASSAAGALYNEQFF,TGTGCCAGCAGCGCCGCAGGTGCTCTCTACAATGAGCAGTTCTTC
TRBV4-1,NA,TRBJ1-2,NA,CASSQDPRGYGYTF,TGCGCCAGCAGCCAAGATCCGCGGGGTTATGGCTACACCTTC
TRBV7-9,NA,TRBJ1-2,once,CASSQLQGSTYGYTF,TGTGCCAGCAGTCAACTCCAGGGGAGCACCTATGGCTACACCTTC
TRBV1,NA,TRBJ2-3,NA,CTSSQENGSFTCTSSTDTQYF,TGCACCAGCAGCCAAGAGAACGGGAGCTTCACGTGTACCAGTAGCACAGATACGCAGTATTTT
TRBV27,TRBD1,TRBJ1-5,few,CASTQAWTGGINQPQHF,TGTGCCAGCACCCAAGCTTGGACAGGGGGCATCAATCAGCCCCAGCATTTT
TRBV5-6,NA,TRBJ1-4,NA,CASSAVRLLNEKLFF,TGTGCCAGCAGCGCCGTGAGGCTCTTGAATGAAAAACTGTTTTTT
TRBV10-3,NA,TRBJ2-1,few,CAISSPGYSGNEQFF,TGTGCCATCAGTTCGCCGGGTTATTCGGGCAATGAGCAGTTCTTC
TRBV5-5,NA,TRBJ1-2,once,CASSFRGTSGYGLTWDGYTF,TGTGCCAGCAGCTTTCGAGGAACTTCGGGTTATGGCCTCACCTGGGATGGCTACACCTTC
TRBV19,NA,TRBJ1-4,NA,CASSIGSGKMELFF,TGTGCCAGTAGTATAGGTTCAGGGAAGATGGAACTGTTTTTT
TRBV2,NA,TRBJ1-3,NA,CASSLTASSGNTIYF,TGTGCCAGCAGTCTGACAGCGTCCTCTGGAAACACCATATATTTT
TRBV7-9,NA,TRBJ2-1,NA,CASSWGAYNEQFF,TGTGCCAGCAGCTGGGGCGCATACAATGAGCAGTTCTTC
TRBV12-3/TRBV12-4,NA,TRBJ1-6,few,CASSLDGNSPLHF,TGTGCCAGCAGTTTAGACGGTAATTCACCCCTCCACTTT
TRBV6-5,TRBD2,TRBJ2-1,few,CASSYSTSGRSEQFF,TGTGCCAGCAGTTATTCGACTAGCGGGAGGTCTGAGCAGTTCTTC
TRBV2,TRBD1,TRBJ2-7,NA,CASSPDRGSYEQYF,TGTGCCAGCAGTCCGGACAGGGGATCCTACGAGCAGTACTTC
TRBV25-1,TRBD2,TRBJ2-7,once,CASTQGASGKSYEQYF,TGTGCCAGCACCCAAGGGGCTAGCGGGAAAAGCTACGAGCAGTACTTC
TRBV4-2,TRBD2,TRBJ2-3,NA,CASSQDERGSDTQYF,TGTGCCAGCAGCCAAGATGAGCGGGGCTCAGATACGCAGTATTTT
TRBV19,NA,TRBJ2-3,few,CASKSSGTDTQYF,TGTGCCAGTAAGTCTAGTGGCACAGATACGCAGTATTTT
TRBV5-8,TRBD2,TRBJ2-7,NA,CASSLPASGSFVRRQYF,TGTGCCAGCAGCCTCCCCGCTAGCGGGAGTTTTGTTCGCCGTCAGTACTTC